These 20 T cell receptor beta chains were sequenced from one sample in a study of blood T cell repertoires in COVID-19 (dated by TCRdb to 2020 to 2021). Receptors were amplified or captured by the immunoSEQ multiplex PCR assay. Held by TCRdb, this immuneACCESS table contains in-frame sequences only and omits some clones. Under half of the omission traces to an unresolved V gene where checked; the cause of the rest is unknown. Here the sample has fewer than 400,000 clones; just under 90% occur a single time. The top ten clonotypes cover approximately 1.8% of the sample. Sequencing input: peripheral blood. The receptors here all came from a woman aged 25 to 39 with COVID-19, enrolled during active disease.

The count of this clone is one. The gene calls are TRBV28 and TRBJ1-4; D gene unclear. The CDR3 loop spans 16 amino acids. V lost 5 bases and J 0 bases, leaving 13 bases between the germline ends. CDR1 and CDR2 (germline): MDHEN, SYDVKM. The CDR3 nucleotides are TGTGCCAGCAGTCCGCCGGGAGTTTCAACTAATGAAAAACTGTTTTTT. It specifies CASSPPGVSTNEKLFF. Drawing the rest from reference TRBV28 and TRBJ1-4, the complete variable domain is DVKVTQSSRYLVKRTGEKVFLECVQDMDHENMFWYRQDPGLGLRLIYFSYDVKMKEKGDIPEGYSVSREKKERFSLILESASTNQTSMYLCASSPPGVSTNEKLFFGSGTQLSVL.

The chain carries TRBV4-2 and TRBJ1-4; TRBD1 agrees at 9 bases. This CDR3 region has 17 residues. The germline CDR1 and CDR2 sequences are LGHNA and YNFKEQ. Trimming took 2 bases from V and 11 from J; bases not matched to a gene: 15. The CDR3 DNA sequence: TGTGCCAGCAGCCAACTCGACCGGGACAGGGCACAATCTAAACTGTTTTTT. Its translation: CASSQLDRDRAQSKLFF.

This clone has only a few counts. The chain links TRBV6-5 to TRBJ2-7, with D possibly matching TRBD1 (6 bases). The CDR3 loop spans 15 amino acids. V was trimmed by 5 bases and J by 1 base, leaving 15 bases between them. Germline V gene data show CDR1 as MNHEY and CDR2 as SVGAGI. In DNA form, the CDR3 reads TGTGCCAGCAGTAAACGCAGGGGAGCTTCCTACGAGCAGTACGTC. Residues: CASSKRRGASYEQYV.

This clone was seen only a few times. J is TRBJ1-1 and V is TRBV6-5; D not certain. V was clipped by 7 bases and J by 10 bases, with 16 bases between them. CDR3 length: 12 amino acids. Germline V gene sequence: CDR1 MNHEY, CDR2 SVGAGI. Here the CDR3 reads CASNPPHGSAFF. The CDR3 coding sequence is TGTGCCAGCAACCCTCCTCACGGTTCAGCTTTCTTT.

The J gene is TRBJ1-4, the V gene TRBV4-1; possible D gene TRBD1, 5 bases. V lost 3 bases and J 3 bases, leaving 29 bases between the germline ends. CDR3 size: 21 residues. Germline-derived CDR1 and CDR2 are MGHRA and YSYEKL. For the CDR3, the DNA is TGCGCCAGCAGCCAGGATGCGGCGAGGATGGGGGGAGGACTCCCTAATGAAAAACTGTTTTTT. Translation: CASSQDAARMGGGLPNEKLFF.

The chain recombines TRBV11-2 with TRBJ2-3; D gene unclear. The V gene's germline CDR1 is SGHAT and CDR2 FQNNGV. This CDR3 contains 15 residues. Trimming removed 2 bases at V and 0 bases at J, with 9 bases between. In DNA, the CDR3 is TGTGCCAGCAGCTTACAGGTGATTAGCACAGATACGCAGTATTTT. It translates to CASSLQVISTDTQYF.

The CDR3 DNA is TGTGCCAGCAGTCCAGGGGATAGAAACACTGAAGCTTTCTTT. Amino acid sequence: CASSPGDRNTEAFF. The chain links TRBV21-1 to TRBJ1-1; TRBD1 is taken as the D call from the table, unchecked against the DNA. TRBV21-1 is given as a pseudogene. CDR3 length: 14 residues.

The chain uses TRBV6-5 and TRBJ1-3, with TRBD1 matching over 7 bases. CDR1 is MNHEY, CDR2 SVGAGI, per germline. V dropped 3 bases and J dropped 2; count of bases not matched to a gene: 7. CDR3 size: 16 residues. CDR3 region: CASSYFAGTAGNTIYF. The CDR3 DNA sequence: TGTGCCAGCAGTTATTTTGCCGGGACAGCTGGAAACACCATATATTTT.

This clone was detected a few times. The chain recombines TRBV6-2 or TRBV6-3 with TRBJ1-5; 8 bases fit TRBD1. This CDR3 has 15 amino acids. V gave up 2 bases and J gave up 3 bases; unmatched junction bases: 3. The germline V gene encodes CDR1 MNHEY and CDR2 SVGEGT. CDR3 in DNA: TGTGCCAGCAGTTACGCAGGGGGCAACAATCAGCCCCAGCATTTT. Translated, it gives CASSYAGGNNQPQHF.

This rearrangement joins TRBV5-1 to TRBJ2-3; 10 positions match TRBD1. V lost 4 bases and J lost 4; bases outside the gene matches: 6. CDR3 length: 15 amino acids. CDR1 is SGHRS, CDR2 YFSETQ, per germline. CDR3 amino acids: CASSATGGEADTQYF. The CDR3 DNA sequence: TGCGCCAGCAGCGCGACAGGGGGCGAGGCAGATACGCAGTATTTT.

V usage is TRBV3-1 (or the pseudogene TRBV3-2) and J usage is TRBJ2-3; 11 bases fit TRBD2. Losses at the gene ends were 3 bases for V and 0 bases for J; bases not matched to a gene: 11. The CDR3 is 19 residues long. CDR1 and CDR2 (germline): LGHDT, YNNKEL (reference sequence). The CDR3 region has the DNA TGTGCCAGCAGCCAGGTGAGGACTAGCGGGCCGTCTAGCACAGATACGCAGTATTTT. Amino acids: CASSQVRTSGPSSTDTQYF.

The V call is TRBV4-1, the J call TRBJ1-2; a possible D gene is TRBD1 (6 bases). This CDR3 spans 14 amino acids. Germline CDR1 reads MGHRA; CDR2 reads YSYEKL. V was clipped by 0 bases and J by 7 bases, with 12 bases between them. The CDR3: CASSQDLGASGYTF. In DNA, the CDR3 is TGCGCCAGCAGCCAAGACCTGGGGGCAAGTGGCTACACCTTC.

The chain recombines TRBV19 with TRBJ2-5, with TRBD2 identical over 12 bases. The CDR3 spans 18 residues. CDR1 LNHDA and CDR2 SQIVND come from the germline V gene (reference sequence). V lost 3 bases and J lost 1; bases outside the gene matches: 9. DNA of the CDR3: TGTGCCAGTAGTATCGCGCTAGCGGGGGGGCCAGCCCAAGAGACCCAGTACTTC. It codes for CASSIALAGGPAQETQYF.

The rearrangement joins TRBV11-3 to TRBJ2-7, with 7 bases identical to TRBD1. The V segment lost 5 bases and the J segment 0 bases; nucleotides outside the gene matches: 7. The germline V gene encodes CDR1 SGHNT and CDR2 YENEEA. This CDR3 has 15 residues. For the CDR3, the DNA is TGTGCCAGCAGCGGAGACAGGGCTCGCTCCTACGAGCAGTACTTC. Its translation is CASSGDRARSYEQYF.

The chain joins TRBV12-3 or TRBV12-4 to TRBJ1-1, with D possibly being TRBD1 (5 bases). This CDR3 is built from 12 residues. Trimming left V 7 bases short and J 5 bases short, with 11 bases between. The CDR3 here is CASTIGGTEAFF. The CDR3 coding sequence is TGTGCCAGCACCATTGGGGGGACTGAAGCTTTCTTT.

The CDR3: CASSQVQGTITDTQYF. CDR3 coding DNA: TGTGCCAGCAGCCAAGTTCAGGGGACCATCACAGATACGCAGTATTTT. The V call is TRBV3-1 (or the pseudogene TRBV3-2), the J call TRBJ2-3; perhaps TRBD1 as D (6 bases). The V and J ends lost 1 base and 2 bases respectively, with 13 bases between them. Germline CDR1 LGHDT, CDR2 YNNKEL (reference sequence). CDR3 length equals 16 residues.

The chain combines TRBV27 with TRBJ1-2; D gene ambiguous. The germline gives CDR1 MNHEY, CDR2 SMNVEV (reference sequence). Trimming removed 5 bases from V and 0 bases from J, with 16 bases in between. The CDR3 runs to 16 residues. CDR3 sequence reads: CASSPLSTPANYGYTF. The CDR3 nucleotides read TGTGCCAGCAGTCCCCTCAGTACGCCAGCTAACTATGGCTACACCTTC.

The chain couples TRBV13 to TRBJ1-4, with a tentative D call TRBD1 (5 bases). Germline V lookup: CDR1 PRHDT, CDR2 FYEKMQ (reference sequence). V dropped 6 bases and J dropped 3 bases, with 8 bases sitting between them. The CDR3 is 13 residues long. For the CDR3, the DNA is TGTGCCAGCAGGGGAGGGGCTAATGAAAAACTGTTTTTT. Its protein is CASRGGANEKLFF.

The V and J genes are TRBV7-9 and TRBJ1-2, with 9 nucleotides matching TRBD1. Germline CDR1 SEHNR, CDR2 FQNEAQ (reference sequence). The V and J ends lost 5 bases and 7 bases, in that order; junction bases with no gene match: 2. There are 12 residues in the CDR3. CDR3 loop: CASSRDRAGYTF. CDR3 DNA: TGTGCCAGCAGCCGGGACAGGGCTGGCTACACCTTC. The entire variable domain, with the rest obtained from reference TRBV7-9 and TRBJ1-2, is as follows: DTGVSQNPRHKITKRGQNVTFRCDPISEHNRLYWYRQTLGQGPEFLTYFQNEAQLEKSRLLSDRFSAERPKGSFSTLEIQRTEQGDSAMYLCASSRDRAGYTFGSGTRLTVV.

The CDR3 spells CAISGQERARTEAFF. CDR3 sequence (DNA): TGTGCCATCAGTGGACAGGAAAGGGCTCGCACTGAAGCTTTCTTT. The chain uses TRBV10-3 and TRBJ1-1; the D gene is possibly TRBD1 (6 bases). This CDR3 region has 15 residues. Trimming left V 4 bases short and J 4 bases short, with 16 bases between. The germline V gene has CDR1 ENHRY and CDR2 SYGVKD.